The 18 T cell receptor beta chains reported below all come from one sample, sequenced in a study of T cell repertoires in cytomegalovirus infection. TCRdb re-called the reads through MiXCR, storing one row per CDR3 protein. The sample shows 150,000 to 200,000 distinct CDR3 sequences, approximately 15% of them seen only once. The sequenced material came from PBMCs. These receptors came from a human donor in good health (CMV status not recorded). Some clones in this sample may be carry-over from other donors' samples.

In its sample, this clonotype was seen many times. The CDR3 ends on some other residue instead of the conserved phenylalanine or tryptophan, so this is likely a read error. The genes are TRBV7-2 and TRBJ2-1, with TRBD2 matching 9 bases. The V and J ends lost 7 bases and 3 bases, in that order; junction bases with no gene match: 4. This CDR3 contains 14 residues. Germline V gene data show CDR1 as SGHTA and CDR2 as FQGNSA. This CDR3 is CASTRTSDYNEQFS. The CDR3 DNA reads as TGTGCCAGCACTCGGACTAGCGACTACAATGAGCAGTTCTCC.

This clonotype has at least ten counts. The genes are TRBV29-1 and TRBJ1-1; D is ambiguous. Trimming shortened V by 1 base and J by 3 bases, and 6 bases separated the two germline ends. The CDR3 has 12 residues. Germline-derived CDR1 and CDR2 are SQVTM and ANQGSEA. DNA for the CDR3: TGCAGCGTTGAAGTGGATTACACTGAAGCTTTCTTT. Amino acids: CSVEVDYTEAFF.

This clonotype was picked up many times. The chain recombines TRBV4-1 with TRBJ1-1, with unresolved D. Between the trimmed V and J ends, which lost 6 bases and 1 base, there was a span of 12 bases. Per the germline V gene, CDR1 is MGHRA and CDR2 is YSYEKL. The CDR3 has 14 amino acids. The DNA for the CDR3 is TGCGCCAGCAGTCGAGGCAGGACGAACACTGAAGCTTTCTTT. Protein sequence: CASSRGRTNTEAFF.

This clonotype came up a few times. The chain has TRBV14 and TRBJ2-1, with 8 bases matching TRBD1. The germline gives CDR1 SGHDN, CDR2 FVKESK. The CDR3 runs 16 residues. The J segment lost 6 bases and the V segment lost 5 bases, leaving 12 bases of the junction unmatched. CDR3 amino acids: CASSSLGETGVNEQFF. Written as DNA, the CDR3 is TGTGCCAGCAGCTCACTCGGCGAGACAGGGGTCAATGAGCAGTTCTTC.

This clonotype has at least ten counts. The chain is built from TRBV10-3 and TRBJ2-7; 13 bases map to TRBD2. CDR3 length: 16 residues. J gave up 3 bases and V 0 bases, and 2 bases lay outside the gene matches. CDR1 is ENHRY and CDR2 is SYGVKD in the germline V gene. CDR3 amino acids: CAISESRTSGGYEQYF. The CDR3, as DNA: TGTGCCATCAGTGAGTCGCGGACTAGCGGGGGCTACGAGCAGTACTTC.

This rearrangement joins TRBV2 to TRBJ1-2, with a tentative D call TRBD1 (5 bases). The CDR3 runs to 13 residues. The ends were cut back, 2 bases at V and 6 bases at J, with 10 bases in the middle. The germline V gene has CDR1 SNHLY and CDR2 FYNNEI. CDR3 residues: CASSENRLDGYTF. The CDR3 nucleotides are TGTGCCAGCAGTGAAAACAGGCTGGATGGCTACACCTTC.

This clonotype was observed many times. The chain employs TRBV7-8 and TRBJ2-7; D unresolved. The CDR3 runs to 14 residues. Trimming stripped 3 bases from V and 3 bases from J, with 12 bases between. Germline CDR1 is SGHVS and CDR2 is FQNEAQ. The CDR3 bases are TGTGCCAGCAGCTTGAGTCTGCCGGGCTACGAGCAGTACTTC. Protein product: CASSLSLPGYEQYF.

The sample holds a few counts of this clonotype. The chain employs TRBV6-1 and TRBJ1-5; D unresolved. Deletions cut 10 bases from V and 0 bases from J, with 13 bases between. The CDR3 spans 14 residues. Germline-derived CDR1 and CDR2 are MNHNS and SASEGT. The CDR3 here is CATQEGNSNQPQHF. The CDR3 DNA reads TGTGCCACCCAAGAAGGGAATAGCAATCAGCCCCAGCATTTT.

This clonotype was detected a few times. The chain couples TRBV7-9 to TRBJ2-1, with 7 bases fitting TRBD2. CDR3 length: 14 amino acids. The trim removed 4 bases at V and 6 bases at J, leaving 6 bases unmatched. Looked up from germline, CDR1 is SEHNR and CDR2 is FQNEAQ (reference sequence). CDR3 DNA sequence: TGTGCCAGCAGCTACGGGACTACACCCAATGAGCAGTTCTTC. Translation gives CASSYGTTPNEQFF.

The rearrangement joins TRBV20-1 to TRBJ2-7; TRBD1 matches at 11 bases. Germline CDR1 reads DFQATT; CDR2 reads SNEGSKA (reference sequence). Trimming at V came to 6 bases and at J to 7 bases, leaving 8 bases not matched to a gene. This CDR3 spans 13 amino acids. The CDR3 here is CSAEGQGAREQYF. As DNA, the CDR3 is TGCAGTGCCGAAGGACAGGGGGCCCGGGAGCAGTACTTC.

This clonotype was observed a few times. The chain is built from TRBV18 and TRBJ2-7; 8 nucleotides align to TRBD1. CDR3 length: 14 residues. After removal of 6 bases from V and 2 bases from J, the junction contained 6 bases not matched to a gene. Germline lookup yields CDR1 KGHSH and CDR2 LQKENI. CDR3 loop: CASSQAGGPYEQYF. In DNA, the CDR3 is TGTGCCAGCTCGCAAGCAGGGGGCCCCTACGAGCAGTACTTC.

CDR3 sequence: CASRTAQEGYTF. CDR3 coding DNA: TGTGCCAGCCGGACAGCCCAGGAGGGCTACACCTTC. V and J are TRBV7-9 and TRBJ1-2, with a possible D match to TRBD1 (6 bases). The CDR3 sequence is 12 residues long. Germline CDR1 is SEHNR and CDR2 is FQNEAQ (reference sequence). V lost 8 bases and J lost 8, with 15 bases in between.

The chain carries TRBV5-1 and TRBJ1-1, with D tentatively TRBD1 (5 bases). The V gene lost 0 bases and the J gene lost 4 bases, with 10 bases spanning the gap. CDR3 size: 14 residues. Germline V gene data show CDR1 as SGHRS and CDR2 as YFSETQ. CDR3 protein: CASSLAGEATEAFF. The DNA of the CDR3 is TGCGCCAGCAGCTTGGCGGGGGAAGCCACTGAAGCTTTCTTT.

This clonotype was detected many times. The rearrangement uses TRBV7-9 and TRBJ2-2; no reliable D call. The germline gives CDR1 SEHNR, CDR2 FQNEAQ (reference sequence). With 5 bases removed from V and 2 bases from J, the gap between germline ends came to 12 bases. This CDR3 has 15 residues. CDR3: CASSTTGRNTGELFF. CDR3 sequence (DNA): TGTGCCAGCAGCACCACTGGGCGAAACACCGGGGAGCTGTTTTTT.

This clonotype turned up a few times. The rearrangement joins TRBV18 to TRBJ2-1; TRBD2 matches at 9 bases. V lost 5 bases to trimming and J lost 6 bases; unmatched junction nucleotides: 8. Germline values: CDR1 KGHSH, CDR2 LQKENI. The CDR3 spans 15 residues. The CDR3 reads CASSKGLAGINEQFF. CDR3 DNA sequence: TGTGCCAGCTCAAAAGGGCTAGCGGGGATCAATGAGCAGTTCTTC.

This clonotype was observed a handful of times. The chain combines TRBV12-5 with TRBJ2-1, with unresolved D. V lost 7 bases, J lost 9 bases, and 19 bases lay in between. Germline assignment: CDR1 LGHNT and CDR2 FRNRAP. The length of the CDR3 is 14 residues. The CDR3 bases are TGTGCTAGTGCCCCGCGCGGAGATCCGGGTGAGCAGTTCTTC. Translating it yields CASAPRGDPGEQFF.

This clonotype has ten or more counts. For the CDR3, the DNA is TGTGCCAGCAACCTTGGGGGCGGGGGCGGTTACAATGAGCAGTTCTTC. Residues: CASNLGGGGGYNEQFF. The genes are TRBV7-8 and TRBJ2-1; possibly TRBD2 for D (7 bases). This CDR3 contains 16 residues. Germline lookup yields CDR1 SGHVS and CDR2 FQNEAQ. V gave up 7 bases and J gave up 4 bases, with 20 bases separating them.

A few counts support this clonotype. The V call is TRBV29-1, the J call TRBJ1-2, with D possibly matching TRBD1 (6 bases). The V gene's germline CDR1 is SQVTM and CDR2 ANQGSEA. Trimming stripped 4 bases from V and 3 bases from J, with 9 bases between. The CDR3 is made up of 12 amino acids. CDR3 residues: CSVVGQDYGYTF. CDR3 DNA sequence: TGCAGCGTTGTGGGACAAGACTATGGCTACACCTTC.